The 32 T cell receptor beta chains in this list originate from one sample, sequenced in a study of cytomegalovirus exposure and HLA in healthy donors. Primers for the PCR totalled 60 Vbeta and 13 Jbeta. Clones were sequenced by immunoSEQ multiplex PCR, and TCRdb holds only the in-frame ones, with some missing. The top ten clones hold roughly 2.5% of a sample with roughly 160,000 clones, about 88% of them seen once. What was sequenced was PBMCs. These receptor sequences come from a man under 40 in good health and CMV-seropositive.

The rearrangement links TRBV10-2 to TRBJ2-7, with no clear D. Trimming stripped 2 bases from V and 6 bases from J, with 11 bases between. The germline V gene has CDR1 WSHSY and CDR2 SAAADI. The CDR3 contains 13 residues. CDR3 region: CASSEPLVAEQYF. CDR3 nucleotide sequence: TGCGCCAGCAGTGAGCCCCTAGTCGCCGAGCAGTACTTC.

This clone was picked up one time. The rearrangement uses TRBV7-9 and TRBJ2-7, with 10 bases matching TRBD1. The CDR3 runs 14 residues. Germline V lookup: CDR1 SEHNR, CDR2 FQNEAQ (reference sequence). In DNA, the CDR3 is TGTTCCAGCAGCTTAGGGGACAGGGGACCAGAGCAGTACGTC. It translates to CSSSLGDRGPEQYV.

This sequence joins TRBV21-1 and TRBJ2-7; the tabulated D call, TRBD2, remains unverified against the DNA. TRBV21-1 is a documented pseudogene. The CDR3 runs to 14 residues. CDR3 sequence (DNA): TGTGCCAGCAGCAAGACTAGCGATCTCTACGAGCAGTACGTC. This gives the protein CASSKTSDLYEQYV.

In this sample, this clone turned up once. The chain employs TRBV15 and TRBJ2-1, with 7 nucleotides matching TRBD1. Per germline, CDR1 LNHNV and CDR2 YYDKDF (reference sequence). After removal of 5 bases from V and 5 bases from J, the junction contained 6 bases not matched to a gene. CDR3 size: 14 residues. The CDR3 sequence: CATSAYRGNNEQFF. The DNA of the CDR3 is TGTGCCACCAGCGCGTACAGGGGAAACAATGAGCAGTTCTTC.

The rearrangement joins TRBV7-2 to TRBJ2-1; 7 nucleotides match TRBD2. CDR1 and CDR2 (germline): SGHTA, FQGNSA. With 0 bases clipped from V and 8 bases from J, the junction kept 4 bases outside the gene matches. CDR3 length: 14 residues. The CDR3 loop reads CASSLAGGKDEQFF. In nucleotides, the CDR3 is TGTGCCAGCAGCTTAGCGGGAGGGAAGGATGAGCAGTTCTTC. The full variable domain, with the rest looked up from reference TRBV7-2 and TRBJ2-1, is GAGVSQSPSNKVTEKGKDVELRCDPISGHTALYWYRQSLGQGLEFLIYFQGNSAPDKSGLPSDRFSAERTGGSVSTLTIQRTQQEDSAVYLCASSLAGGKDEQFFGPGTRLTVL.

The CDR3 sequence: CASSFPGDGRETQYF. The CDR3 DNA is TGTGCCAGCAGCTTCCCAGGGGATGGGCGGGAGACCCAGTACTTC. This chain connects TRBV5-4 to TRBJ2-5; D is perhaps TRBD1 (6 bases). The CDR3 contains 15 residues. Per the germline V gene, CDR1 is SGHNT and CDR2 is YYREEE (reference sequence). V dropped 2 bases and J dropped 5 bases, with 16 bases sitting between them. Filled out from reference TRBV5-4 and TRBJ2-5, the complete variable domain reads ETGVTQSPTHLIKTRGQQVTLRCSSQSGHNTVSWYQQALGQGPQFIFQYYREEENGRGNFPPRFSGLQFPNYSSELNVNALELDDSALYLCASSFPGDGRETQYFGPGTRLLVL.

This clone was counted between two and nine times. The CDR3 bases are TGTGCCAGCAGTGTAAGGGGATTCTACAATGAGCAGTTCTTC. Translation gives CASSVRGFYNEQFF. The V gene is TRBV2, the J gene TRBJ2-1, with D possibly being TRBD1 (5 bases). The V and J ends lost 4 bases and 3 bases respectively, with 10 bases between them. CDR1 SNHLY and CDR2 FYNNEI come from the germline V gene. This CDR3 spans 14 amino acids. The full variable domain, rest sourced from reference TRBV2 and TRBJ2-1, is EPEVTQTPSHQVTQMGQEVILRCVPISNHLYFYWYRQILGQKVEFLVSFYNNEISEKSEIFDDQFSVERPDGSNFTLKIRSTKLEDSAMYFCASSVRGFYNEQFFGPGTRLTVL.

The chain couples TRBV4-1 to TRBJ1-2; D is perhaps TRBD1 (5 bases). V lost 0 bases, J lost 3 bases, and 8 bases lay in between. Germline loops: CDR1 MGHRA, CDR2 YSYEKL. The CDR3 loop spans 14 amino acids. CDR3: CASSQDPGDYGYTF. CDR3 coding DNA: TGCGCCAGCAGCCAAGATCCGGGGGACTATGGCTACACCTTC.

This chain joins TRBV5-5 and TRBJ2-3, with 9 bases fitting TRBD1. The CDR3 has 15 residues. Looked up from germline, CDR1 is SGHKS and CDR2 is YYEKEE (reference sequence). V gave up 4 bases and J gave up 3 bases; unmatched junction bases: 6. The CDR3 spells CASSPLGTGTDTQYF. The CDR3 DNA reads as TGTGCCAGCAGCCCTCTAGGGACAGGGACAGATACGCAGTATTTT.

The chain joins TRBV6-5 to TRBJ2-3; 7 nucleotides match TRBD2. J lost 3 bases, V lost 7 bases, and 1 base had no gene match. The CDR3 has 12 amino acids. Per the germline V gene, CDR1 is MNHEY and CDR2 is SVGAGI. CDR3: CASMGGTDTQYF. The CDR3 region has the DNA TGTGCCAGCATGGGGGGGACAGATACGCAGTATTTT.

The CDR3 nucleotides read TGCGCCAGCAGCTTGGGATACGGTGGCGGGAACACTGAAGCTTTCTTT. Amino acid sequence: CASSLGYGGGNTEAFF. This chain joins TRBV5-1 and TRBJ1-1, with D hard to call. With 0 bases removed from V and 1 base from J, the gap between germline ends came to 13 bases. This CDR3 is 16 amino acids long. The germline V gene has CDR1 SGHRS and CDR2 YFSETQ.

This sequence joins TRBV7-9 and TRBJ1-1, with a possible D match to TRBD1 (5 bases). CDR3 length: 18 residues. CDR1 is SEHNR, CDR2 FQNEAQ, per germline (reference sequence). V was clipped by 3 bases and J by 5 bases, with 25 bases between them. The CDR3 spells CASSFRLRGGGKVTEAFF. The CDR3, as DNA: TGTGCCAGCAGCTTTCGACTAAGGGGAGGCGGGAAGGTTACTGAAGCTTTCTTT.

This chain joins TRBV6-5 and TRBJ2-2; 12 nucleotides match TRBD2. Germline-derived CDR1 and CDR2 are MNHEY and SVGAGI. The CDR3 length is 15 residues. The V and J ends lost 2 bases and 6 bases, in that order; junction bases with no gene match: 1. This CDR3 is CASSYRLAGAGELFF. The DNA of the CDR3 is TGTGCCAGCAGTTACAGACTAGCGGGAGCCGGGGAGCTGTTTTTT.

The J gene is TRBJ2-2, the V gene TRBV7-2; TRBD2 agrees at 7 bases. CDR3 length: 15 residues. Germline V gene data show CDR1 as SGHTA and CDR2 as FQGNSA. V lost 4 bases to trimming and J lost 3 bases; unmatched junction nucleotides: 5. CDR3 residues: CASSWGGGYTGELFF. In DNA form, the CDR3 reads TGTGCCAGCAGCTGGGGGGGAGGGTACACCGGGGAGCTGTTTTTT.

This clone showed up just a few times. This chain joins TRBV4-3 and TRBJ1-2; D is undetermined. Looked up from germline, CDR1 is LGHNA and CDR2 is YSLEER. V lost 1 base and J 1 base, leaving 10 bases between the germline ends. This CDR3 contains 15 residues. The CDR3 spells CASSQGVNFNYGYTF. The CDR3 nucleotides read TGCGCCAGCAGCCAAGGAGTAAATTTTAACTATGGCTACACCTTC.

This chain connects TRBV11-1 to TRBJ2-1; TRBD2 agrees at 9 bases. J was trimmed by 9 bases and V by 5 bases; bases with no gene match: 11. The germline V gene encodes CDR1 SGHAT and CDR2 FQDESV (reference sequence). The CDR3 has 15 residues. CDR3 DNA: TGTGCCAGCAGCCAAAGGGCTAGCGGGAACGTTGAGCAGTTCTTC. The encoded protein is CASSQRASGNVEQFF.

V and J are TRBV11-3 and TRBJ1-1, with D possibly matching TRBD1 (5 bases). Germline V gene lookup returns CDR1 SGHNT and CDR2 YENEEA. V was shortened by 5 bases and J by 7 bases, with 11 bases between the two germline ends. This CDR3 contains 12 residues. The CDR3 sequence is CASSPLQGEAFF. The CDR3 DNA reads TGTGCCAGCAGCCCACTCCAGGGTGAAGCTTTCTTT.

V gene TRBV7-8 combines with J gene TRBJ1-2; D uncertain. The CDR3 has 13 residues. Trimming pared 7 bases from V and 6 bases from J, leaving 15 bases between. From germline, CDR1 is SGHVS and CDR2 FQNEAQ. CDR3 in DNA: TGTGCCAGCAATCCTGGAGGTTATCATGGCTACACCTTC. Encoded protein: CASNPGGYHGYTF.

The CDR3 coding sequence is TGTGCCAGCAGCCCGGACGGGGGTCGGGAGACCCAGTACTTC. This sequence encodes CASSPDGGRETQYF. This chain uses TRBV6-5 with TRBJ2-5; tentative D call: TRBD2 (6 bases). The CDR3 length is 14 residues. Deletions cut 6 bases from V and 5 bases from J, with 16 bases between. Germline CDR1 and CDR2: MNHEY and SVGAGI.

DNA for the CDR3: TGTGCCAGTAGCCTTAACTATGGCTACACCTTC. Its protein product is CASSLNYGYTF. The rearrangement links TRBV19 to TRBJ1-2; D is ambiguous. Deletions cut 6 bases from V and 1 base from J, with 3 bases between. The germline CDR1 and CDR2 sequences are LNHDA and SQIVND (reference sequence). The length of the CDR3 is 11 residues.

The chain carries TRBV27 and TRBJ1-1; D not resolved. V was pared by 5 bases and J by 0 bases, with 16 bases between. This CDR3 spans 16 amino acids. Germline CDR1 is MNHEY and CDR2 is SMNVEV (reference sequence). The CDR3: CASSLSWAGLNTEAFF. Here the CDR3 DNA reads TGTGCCAGCAGTCTCAGTTGGGCAGGCCTGAACACTGAAGCTTTCTTT.

The chain joins TRBV9 to TRBJ2-1, with TRBD2 identical over 8 bases. The length of the CDR3 is 14 residues. The germline gives CDR1 SGDLS, CDR2 YYNGEE. J gave up 8 bases and V 0 bases, and 4 bases lay outside the gene matches. This CDR3 reads CASSVAGGPHEQFF. CDR3 DNA: TGTGCCAGCAGCGTAGCGGGAGGGCCCCATGAGCAGTTCTTC.

This chain links TRBV20-1 with TRBJ2-1; 12 bases agree with TRBD2. Germline lookup yields CDR1 DFQATT and CDR2 SNEGSKA (reference sequence). The CDR3 is 11 amino acids. Written as DNA, the CDR3 is TGCAGCGCCACGACTAGCGGGAGTTTGTTCTTC. Residues: CSATTSGSLFF.

This clone was picked up a small number of times. The genes are TRBV27 and TRBJ1-4; tentative D call: TRBD1 (6 bases). Germline CDR1 is MNHEY and CDR2 is SMNVEV (reference sequence). This CDR3 spans 14 amino acids. The V and J ends lost 1 base and 8 bases respectively, with 11 bases between them. CDR3 bases: TGTGCCAGCAGTTTATTGGGGGCGCGAGAAAAACTGTTTTTT. Amino acids: CASSLLGAREKLFF.

This chain joins TRBV27 and TRBJ2-7, with TRBD1 identical over 8 bases. The CDR3 is 20 amino acids. Unmatched junction bases numbered 21, after V lost 5 bases and J lost 0 bases. The germline V gene has CDR1 MNHEY and CDR2 SMNVEV (reference sequence). CDR3 DNA sequence: TGTGCCAGCAGTCCACTACGCACTTCCGAATGGGACAGGTACTCCTACGAGCAGTACGTC. It translates to CASSPLRTSEWDRYSYEQYV.

This clone has only one observation. V gene TRBV27 combines with J gene TRBJ2-2; 7 bases fit TRBD2. Germline-derived CDR1 and CDR2 are MNHEY and SMNVEV (reference sequence). The CDR3 is 17 residues long. V lost 1 base, J lost 3 bases, and 8 bases stayed unmatched. CDR3 amino acids: CASSLYGLADYTGELFF. CDR3 DNA sequence: TGTGCCAGCAGTTTATACGGCCTAGCGGATTACACCGGGGAGCTGTTTTTT.

The V call is TRBV7-3, the J call TRBJ2-3, with TRBD2 identical over 7 bases. The CDR3 loop spans 15 amino acids. Trimming removed 1 base from V and 1 base from J; junction bases left unmatched: 2. CDR1 is SGHTA, CDR2 FQGTGA, per germline. CDR3 coding DNA: TGTGCCAGCAGCTTAATGGCGGGAGGCACAGATACGCAGTATTTT. This translates into CASSLMAGGTDTQYF.

The chain carries TRBV25-1 and TRBJ2-1, with no clear D. CDR3 length equals 11 residues. In germline, CDR1 is MGHDK, CDR2 SYGVNS. The germline V and J ends were trimmed by 3 bases and 6 bases, with 3 bases remaining between them. CDR3 in DNA: TGTGCCAGCAGTGACAGCAATGAGCAGTTCTTC. Its translation is CASSDSNEQFF.

The V call is TRBV4-1, the J call TRBJ1-2; possibly TRBD1 for D (5 bases). Trimming left V 2 bases short and J 3 bases short, with 13 bases between. The germline gives CDR1 MGHRA, CDR2 YSYEKL. CDR3 size: 15 residues. This chain's CDR3 is CASSQTGGNDYGYTF. The CDR3 nucleotides are TGCGCCAGCAGCCAAACAGGCGGAAATGACTATGGCTACACCTTC.

The J gene is TRBJ2-3, the V gene TRBV7-9, with 10 bases fitting TRBD2. With V trimmed by 5 bases and J by 4 bases, 9 bases remained unmatched. Germline V gene data show CDR1 as SEHNR and CDR2 as FQNEAQ (reference sequence). This CDR3 is built from 16 residues. The CDR3 DNA is TGTGCCAGCAGCCTCGGATTGAGCGGGAGGGCAGATACGCAGTATTTT. Amino acid sequence: CASSLGLSGRADTQYF.

The chain recombines TRBV7-2 with TRBJ1-2; D remains unclear. Trimming took off 1 base at V and 4 bases at J, with 7 bases between the two ends. The CDR3 sequence is 13 residues long. Germline V CDR1 and CDR2: SGHTA, FQGNSA. The CDR3, as DNA: TGTGCCAGCAGCTTAGGGCACGTCTATGGCTACACCTTC. Protein sequence: CASSLGHVYGYTF.

In DNA, the CDR3 is TGTGCCAGCAGCCTAGCCCGGGACAGGGTCACAGATACGCAGTATTTT. Amino acid sequence: CASSLARDRVTDTQYF. J is TRBJ2-3 and V is TRBV11-2, with TRBD1 matching over 9 bases. The CDR3 spans 16 residues. In germline, CDR1 is SGHAT, CDR2 FQNNGV. V gave up 5 bases and J gave up 2 bases; unmatched junction bases: 8. Filled out from reference TRBV11-2 and TRBJ2-3, the complete variable domain reads EAGVAQSPRYKIIEKRQSVAFWCNPISGHATLYWYQQILGQGPKLLIQFQNNGVVDDSQLPKDRFSAERLKGVDSTLKIQPAKLEDSAVYLCASSLARDRVTDTQYFGPGTRLTVL.